Reported below is one T cell receptor beta chain. This sample is drawn from a study of preoperative IRX-2 immunotherapy in early breast cancer. Libraries were prepared by immunoSEQ multiplex PCR; TCRdb keeps only in-frame clonotypes and omits some of them. The table includes around 13,000 clones, roughly 88% detected once. Documented treatment: preoperative locoregional IRX-2 cytokine immunotherapy. Preoperative locoregional IRX-2 cytokine immunotherapy was tested in the phase Ib source study. Sampling was performed from a patient treated with IRX-2 immunotherapy. This TCR was recovered from a human donor with breast cancer.

The CDR3 DNA is TGTGCCAGCAGCATGGGGACGGTCTCTGGAAACACCATATATTTT. Its translation is CASSMGTVSGNTIYF. J is TRBJ1-3 and V is TRBV9; possibly TRBD1 for D (5 bases). V was shortened by 4 bases and J by 0 bases, with 11 bases between the two germline ends. The CDR3 consists of 15 residues. Germline V lookup: CDR1 SGDLS, CDR2 YYNGEE.